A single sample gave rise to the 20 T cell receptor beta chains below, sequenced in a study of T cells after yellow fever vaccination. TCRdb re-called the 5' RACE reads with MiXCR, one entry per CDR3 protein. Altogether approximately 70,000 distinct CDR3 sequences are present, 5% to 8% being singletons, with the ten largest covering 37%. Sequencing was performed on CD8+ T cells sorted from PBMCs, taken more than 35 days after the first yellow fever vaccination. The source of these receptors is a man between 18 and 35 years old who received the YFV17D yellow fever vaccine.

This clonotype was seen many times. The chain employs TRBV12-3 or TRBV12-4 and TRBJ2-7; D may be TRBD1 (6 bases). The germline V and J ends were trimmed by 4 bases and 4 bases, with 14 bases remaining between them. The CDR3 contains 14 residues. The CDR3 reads CASSWAGTGYEQYV. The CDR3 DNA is TGTGCCAGCAGTTGGGCGGGCACAGGGTACGAGCAGTACGTC.

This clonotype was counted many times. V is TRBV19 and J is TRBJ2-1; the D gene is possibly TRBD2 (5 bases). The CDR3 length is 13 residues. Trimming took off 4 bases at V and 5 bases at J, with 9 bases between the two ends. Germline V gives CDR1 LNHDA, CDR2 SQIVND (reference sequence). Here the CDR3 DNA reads TGTGCCAGTAGTAACGGGGTCCACAATGAGCAGTTCTTC. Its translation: CASSNGVHNEQFF. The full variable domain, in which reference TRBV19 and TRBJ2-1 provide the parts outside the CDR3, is DGGITQSPKYLFRKEGQNVTLSCEQNLNHDAMYWYRQDPGQGLRLIYYSQIVNDFQKGDIAEGYSVSREKKESFPLTVTSAQKNPTAFYLCASSNGVHNEQFFGPGTRLTVL.

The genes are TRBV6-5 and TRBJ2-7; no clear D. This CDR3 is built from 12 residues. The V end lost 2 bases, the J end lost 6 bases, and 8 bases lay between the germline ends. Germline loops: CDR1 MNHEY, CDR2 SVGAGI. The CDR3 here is CASSYLKGEQYF. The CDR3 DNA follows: TGTGCCAGCAGTTACCTGAAGGGCGAGCAGTACTTC.

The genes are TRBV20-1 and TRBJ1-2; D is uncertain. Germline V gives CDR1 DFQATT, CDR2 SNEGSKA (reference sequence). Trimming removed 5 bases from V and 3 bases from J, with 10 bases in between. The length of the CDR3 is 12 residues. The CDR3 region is CSAWEADYGYTF. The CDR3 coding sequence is TGCAGTGCTTGGGAGGCGGACTATGGCTACACCTTC.

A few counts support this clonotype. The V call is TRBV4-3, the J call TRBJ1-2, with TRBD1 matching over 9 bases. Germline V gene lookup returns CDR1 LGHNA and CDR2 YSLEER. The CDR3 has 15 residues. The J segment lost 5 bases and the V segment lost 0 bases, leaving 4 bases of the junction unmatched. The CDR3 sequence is CASSQDTGGAYGYTF. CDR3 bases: TGCGCCAGCAGCCAAGATACAGGGGGCGCGTATGGCTACACCTTC.

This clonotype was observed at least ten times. The CDR3 DNA reads as TGTGCCAGCAGCCAAGAACTAGCGGGGGGAGTTGAAGAGACCCAGTACTTC. This encodes CASSQELAGGVEETQYF. The chain couples TRBV4-2 to TRBJ2-5, with TRBD2 matching 12 bases. V shed 0 bases, J shed 3 bases, and the junction held 5 bases outside the gene matches. CDR1 LGHNA and CDR2 YNFKEQ come from the germline V gene. This CDR3 is built from 17 residues.

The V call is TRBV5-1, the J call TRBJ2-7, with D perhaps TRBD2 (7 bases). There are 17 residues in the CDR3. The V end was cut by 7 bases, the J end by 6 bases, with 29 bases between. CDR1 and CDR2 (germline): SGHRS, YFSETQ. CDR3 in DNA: TGCGCCAGCGGAGGAGGGGGGGACTACACCAAACCGTCCGAGCAGTACTTC. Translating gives CASGGGGDYTKPSEQYF. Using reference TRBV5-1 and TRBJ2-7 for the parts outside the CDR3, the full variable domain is KAGVTQTPRYLIKTRGQQVTLSCSPISGHRSVSWYQQTPGQGLQFLFEYFSETQRNKGNFPGRFSGRQFSNSRSEMNVSTLELGDSALYLCASGGGGDYTKPSEQYFGPGTRLTVT.

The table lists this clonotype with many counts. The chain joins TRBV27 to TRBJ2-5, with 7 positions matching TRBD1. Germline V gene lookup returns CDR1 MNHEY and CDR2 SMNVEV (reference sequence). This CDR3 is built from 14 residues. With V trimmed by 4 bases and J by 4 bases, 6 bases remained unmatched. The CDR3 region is CASSSTGVVETQYF. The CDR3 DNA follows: TGTGCCAGCAGTTCCACAGGGGTTGTAGAGACCCAGTACTTC.

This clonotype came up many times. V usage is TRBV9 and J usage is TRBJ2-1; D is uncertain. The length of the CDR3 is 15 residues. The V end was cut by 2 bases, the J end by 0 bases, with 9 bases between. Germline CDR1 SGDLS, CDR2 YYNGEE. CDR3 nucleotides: TGTGCCAGCAGCGTGCATCGGAGCTCCTACAATGAGCAGTTCTTC. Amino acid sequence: CASSVHRSSYNEQFF.

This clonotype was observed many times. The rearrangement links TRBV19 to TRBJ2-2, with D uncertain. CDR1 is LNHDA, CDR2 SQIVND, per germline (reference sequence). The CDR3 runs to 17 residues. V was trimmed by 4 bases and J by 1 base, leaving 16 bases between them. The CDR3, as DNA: TGTGCCAGTAGTACGGTTCGGAGTACCGTGAACACCGGGGAGCTGTTTTTT. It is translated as CASSTVRSTVNTGELFF.

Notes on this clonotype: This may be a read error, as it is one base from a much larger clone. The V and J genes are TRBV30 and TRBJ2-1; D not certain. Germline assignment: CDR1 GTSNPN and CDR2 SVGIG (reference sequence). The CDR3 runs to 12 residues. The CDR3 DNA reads TGTACCTGGAGCAGTCTAGGAAATGAGCAGTTCTTC. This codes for CTWSSLGNEQFF.

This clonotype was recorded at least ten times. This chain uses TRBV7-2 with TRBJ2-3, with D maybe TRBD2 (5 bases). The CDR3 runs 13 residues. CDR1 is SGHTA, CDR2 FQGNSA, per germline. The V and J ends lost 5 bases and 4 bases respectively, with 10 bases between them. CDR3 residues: CASSLNGADTQYF. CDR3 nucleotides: TGTGCCAGCAGCCTCAACGGGGCAGATACGCAGTATTTT. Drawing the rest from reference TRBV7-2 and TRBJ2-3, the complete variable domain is GAGVSQSPSNKVTEKGKDVELRCDPISGHTALYWYRQSLGQGLEFLIYFQGNSAPDKSGLPSDRFSAERTGGSVSTLTIQRTQQEDSAVYLCASSLNGADTQYFGPGTRLTVL.

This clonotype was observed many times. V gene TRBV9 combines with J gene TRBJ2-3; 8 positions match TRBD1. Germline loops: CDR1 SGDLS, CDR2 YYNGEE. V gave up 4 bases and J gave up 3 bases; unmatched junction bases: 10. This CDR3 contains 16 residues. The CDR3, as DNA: TGTGCCAGCAGCCTGAGGACAGGGCTTTTGACAGATACGCAGTATTTT. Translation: CASSLRTGLLTDTQYF.

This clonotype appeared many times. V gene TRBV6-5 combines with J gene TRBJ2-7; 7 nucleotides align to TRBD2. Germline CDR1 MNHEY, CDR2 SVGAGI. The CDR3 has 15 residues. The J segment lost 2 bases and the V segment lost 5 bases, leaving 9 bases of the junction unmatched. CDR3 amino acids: CASSRLAAITYEQYV. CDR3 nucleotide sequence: TGTGCCAGCAGTAGGCTAGCGGCGATAACCTACGAGCAGTACGTC.

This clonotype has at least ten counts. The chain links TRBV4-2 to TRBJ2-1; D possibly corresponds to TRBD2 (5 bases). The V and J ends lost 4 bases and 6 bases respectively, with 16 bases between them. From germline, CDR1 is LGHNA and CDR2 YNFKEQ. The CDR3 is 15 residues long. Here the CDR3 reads CASSPGLKSTNEQFF. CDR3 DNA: TGTGCCAGCAGCCCTGGACTGAAGTCAACCAATGAGCAGTTCTTC.

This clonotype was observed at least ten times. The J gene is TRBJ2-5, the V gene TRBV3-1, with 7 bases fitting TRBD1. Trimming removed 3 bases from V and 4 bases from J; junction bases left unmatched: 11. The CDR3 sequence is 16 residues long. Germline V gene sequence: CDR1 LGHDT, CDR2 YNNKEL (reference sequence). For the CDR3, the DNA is TGTGCCAGCAGCCAGGGCCTGACAGGGCGCGCAGAGACCCAGTACTTC. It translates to CASSQGLTGRAETQYF.

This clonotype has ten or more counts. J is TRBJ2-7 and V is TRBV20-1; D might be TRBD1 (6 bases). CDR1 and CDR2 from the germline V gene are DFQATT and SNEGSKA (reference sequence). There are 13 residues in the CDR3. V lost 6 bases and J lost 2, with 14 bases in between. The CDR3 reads CSAIPDSTYEQYF. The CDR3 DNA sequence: TGCAGTGCCATACCGGACAGTACCTACGAGCAGTACTTC.

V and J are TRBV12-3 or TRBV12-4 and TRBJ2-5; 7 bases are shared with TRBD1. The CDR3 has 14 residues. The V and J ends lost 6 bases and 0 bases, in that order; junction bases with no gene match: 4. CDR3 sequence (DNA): TGTGCCAGCAGCGTTACAGGGGACCAAGAGACCCAGTACTTC. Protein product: CASSVTGDQETQYF.

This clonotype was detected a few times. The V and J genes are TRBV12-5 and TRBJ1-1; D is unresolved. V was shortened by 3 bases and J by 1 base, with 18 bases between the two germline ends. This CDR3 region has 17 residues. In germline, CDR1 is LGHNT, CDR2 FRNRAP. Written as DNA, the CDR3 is TGTGCTAGTGGTTTTGGGATAAGGGAGGGCGCGAACACTGAAGCTTTCTTT. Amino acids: CASGFGIREGANTEAFF.

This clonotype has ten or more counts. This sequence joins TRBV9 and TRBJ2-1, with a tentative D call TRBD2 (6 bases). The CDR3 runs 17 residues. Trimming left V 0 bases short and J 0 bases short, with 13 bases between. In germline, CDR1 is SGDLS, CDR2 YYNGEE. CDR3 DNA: TGTGCCAGCAGCGTAGGCGGAGGGGTGGACTCCTACAATGAGCAGTTCTTC. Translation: CASSVGGGVDSYNEQFF.